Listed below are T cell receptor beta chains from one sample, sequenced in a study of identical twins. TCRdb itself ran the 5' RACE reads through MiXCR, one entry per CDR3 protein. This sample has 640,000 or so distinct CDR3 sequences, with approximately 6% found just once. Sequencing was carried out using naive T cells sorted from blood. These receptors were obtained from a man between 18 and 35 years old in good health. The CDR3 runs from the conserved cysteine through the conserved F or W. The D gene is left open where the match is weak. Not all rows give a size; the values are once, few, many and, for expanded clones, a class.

CASSRLAGGISDEQFF	TGCGCCAGCAGCCGACTAGCGGGGGGGATATCGGACGAGCAGTTCTTC	TRBJ2-1	TRBD2	many	TRBV5-1
CASSQTSGRDYPFF	TGTGCCAGCAGCCAGACTAGCGGGAGGGATTATCCGTTCTTC	TRBJ2-1	TRBD2	-	TRBV6-2/TRBV6-3
CASSATGDTEAFF	TGCGCCAGCAGCGCGACAGGGGACACTGAAGCTTTCTTT	TRBJ1-1	TRBD1	-	TRBV5-1
CASSSSRDSPEAFF	TGTGCCAGCAGCTCGTCCCGGGACAGTCCTGAAGCTTTCTTT	TRBJ1-1	TRBD1	few	TRBV7-9
CAIRPDGGAGEQFF	TGTGCCATCAGGCCCGATGGGGGAGCGGGAGAGCAGTTCTTC	TRBJ2-1	TRBD2	many	TRBV10-3
CASSLALARGGQETQYF	TGTGCCAGCAGCTTAGCCCTTGCCCGAGGGGGGCAAGAGACCCAGTACTTC	TRBJ2-5	-	few	TRBV7-2
CASSFGTASYNEQFF	TGTGCCAGCAGTTTCGGGACGGCCTCCTACAATGAGCAGTTCTTC	TRBJ2-1	-	many	TRBV27
CASSNDIRGAEETQYF	TGTGCCAGCAGTAACGACATCAGGGGGGCCGAAGAGACCCAGTACTTC	TRBJ2-5	-	-	TRBV6-5
CATRAHQNTGELFF	TGTGCCACCCGAGCTCACCAGAACACCGGGGAGCTGTTTTTT	TRBJ2-2	-	-	TRBV6-2/TRBV6-3
CASTPSRGNTQYF	TGTGCCAGCACCCCGTCCCGTGGAAATACGCAGTATTTT	TRBJ2-3	-	many	TRBV12-3/TRBV12-4
CAISVGVRASTDTQYF	TGTGCCATCAGTGTGGGAGTCCGCGCTAGCACAGATACGCAGTATTTT	TRBJ2-3	-	many	TRBV10-3
CSASSTGAGTEAFF	TGCAGTGCTTCCTCGACAGGGGCGGGCACTGAAGCTTTCTTT	TRBJ1-1	TRBD1	many	TRBV20-1
CAIRARGGELFF	TGTGCCATCCGTGCCCGGGGGGGGGAGCTGTTTTTT	TRBJ2-2	-	many	TRBV12-3/TRBV12-4
CAWSPTLAFEQFF	TGTGCCTGGAGTCCAACTCTAGCGTTTGAGCAGTTCTTC	TRBJ2-1	-	few	TRBV30
CASTRTGVAYEQYF	TGTGCCAGCACCCGGACAGGGGTCGCCTACGAGCAGTACTTC	TRBJ2-7	TRBD1	-	TRBV12-3/TRBV12-4
CASSLIYGGGTDTQYF	TGTGCCAGCAGTTTAATTTACGGGGGCGGAACAGATACGCAGTATTTT	TRBJ2-3	-	-	TRBV12-3/TRBV12-4
CASSSRLAGGANEQFF	TGCGCCAGCAGCTCCCGACTAGCGGGAGGGGCCAATGAGCAGTTCTTC	TRBJ2-1	TRBD2	few	TRBV4-1
CASSSLGLTYEQYF	TGTGCCAGCAGCTCCTTGGGCCTGACCTACGAGCAGTACTTC	TRBJ2-7	-	few	TRBV7-2
CASSSWGGTEAFF	TGTGCCAGCAGTTCTTGGGGGGGTACTGAAGCTTTCTTT	TRBJ1-1	-	few	TRBV12-3/TRBV12-4
CSVVPPAMEQFF	TGCAGCGTTGTTCCCCCGGCAATGGAGCAGTTCTTC	TRBJ2-1	-	many	TRBV29-1
CASSPGLGDPSTEQYF	TGTGCCAGCAGTCCGGGACTAGGAGACCCGTCCACCGAGCAGTACTTC	TRBJ2-7	TRBD2	many	TRBV12-3/TRBV12-4
CASKLAGGPADTQYF	TGTGCCAGCAAACTAGCGGGAGGGCCCGCAGATACGCAGTATTTT	TRBJ2-3	TRBD2	-	TRBV6-1
CASSSKRAGPLADTQYF	TGTGCCAGCAGCTCAAAGAGAGCGGGCCCCCTCGCGGATACGCAGTATTTT	TRBJ2-3	-	-	TRBV7-2
CASSLASGVAGELFF	TGCGCCAGCAGCTTGGCATCCGGGGTGGCCGGGGAGCTGTTTTTT	TRBJ2-2	-	many	TRBV5-1
CASSQGTGALSGELFF	TGCGCCAGCAGCCAAGGGACAGGGGCTTTATCCGGGGAGCTGTTTTTT	TRBJ2-2	TRBD1	many	TRBV4-3
CATRTSVKTQYF	TGTGCCACACGGACTAGCGTGAAGACCCAGTACTTC	TRBJ2-5	TRBD2	few	TRBV6-2/TRBV6-3
CASSPPNMEQFF	TGTGCCAGCAGCCCCCCCAATATGGAGCAGTTCTTC	TRBJ2-1	-	many	TRBV7-9
CASSLVSGTEAFF	TGCGCCAGCAGCTTGGTGTCAGGCACTGAAGCTTTCTTT	TRBJ1-1	-	many	TRBV5-1
CASSPSGGTSPLHF	TGTGCCAGCTCACCCTCGGGGGGTACTTCACCCCTCCACTTT	TRBJ1-6	-	-	TRBV18
CASSVPDRGTDTQYF	TGCGCCAGCAGCGTCCCGGACAGGGGCACAGATACGCAGTATTTT	TRBJ2-3	TRBD1	few	TRBV5-1
CASSLGRGAYEQYF	TGTGCCAGCAGCTTGGGGCGGGGTGCTTACGAGCAGTACTTC	TRBJ2-7	-	-	TRBV7-2
CASSLVGERDTGELFF	TGTGCCAGCAGCTTAGTGGGGGAAAGGGACACCGGGGAGCTGTTTTTT	TRBJ2-2	-	few	TRBV7-9
CASSTQGNYGYTF	TGTGCCAGCTCTACACAGGGGAACTATGGCTACACCTTC	TRBJ1-2	TRBD1	many	TRBV18
CASSLTSGRNTGELFF	TGTGCCAGCAGCTTGACTAGCGGGAGAAACACCGGGGAGCTGTTTTTT	TRBJ2-2	TRBD2	-	TRBV7-9
CASSPTGPEQYF	TGTGCCAGCAGCCCAACAGGGCCCGAGCAGTACTTC	TRBJ2-7	-	many	TRBV7-9
CAWKGTAYNEQFF	TGTGCCTGGAAAGGGACGGCCTACAATGAGCAGTTCTTC	TRBJ2-1	-	many	TRBV30
CASSLGWKGGEKLFF	TGTGCCAGCAGCTTGGGTTGGAAGGGAGGTGAAAAACTGTTTTTT	TRBJ1-4	-	-	TRBV5-5
CASSSSGTNTEAFF	TGCGCCAGCAGCTCCTCGGGTACGAACACTGAAGCTTTCTTT	TRBJ1-1	-	-	TRBV5-1
CASSWTAFYEQYF	TGTGCCAGCAGCTGGACTGCCTTCTACGAGCAGTACTTC	TRBJ2-7	-	few	TRBV5-5
CASSLAGTGIPGELFF	TGCGCCAGCAGCTTGGCCGGGACAGGTATTCCCGGGGAGCTGTTTTTT	TRBJ2-2	TRBD1	-	TRBV5-1
CASTPLGLKTQYF	TGCGCCAGCACCCCCCTAGGATTGAAGACCCAGTACTTC	TRBJ2-5	-	few	TRBV5-1
CSVEGTGGYNEQFF	TGCAGCGTTGAAGGGACAGGGGGCTACAATGAGCAGTTCTTC	TRBJ2-1	TRBD1	-	TRBV29-1
CASGLAGNTEAFF	TGTGCTAGTGGTTTGGCAGGGAACACTGAAGCTTTCTTT	TRBJ1-1	-	-	TRBV12-5
CASSLDRYRIRPYEQYF	TGCGCCAGCAGCTTGGATCGCTACCGGATCCGCCCCTACGAGCAGTACTTC	TRBJ2-7	-	many	TRBV5-1
CASSREGSGEKLFF	TGTGCCAGCAGCCGAGAGGGGTCCGGAGAAAAACTGTTTTTT	TRBJ1-4	-	many	TRBV12-3/TRBV12-4
CASSRDRSEKLFF	TGTGCCAGCAGTCGGGACAGGAGTGAAAAACTGTTTTTT	TRBJ1-4	TRBD1	once	TRBV12-3/TRBV12-4
CASSQSRENIQYF	TGTGCCAGCAGTCAATCCCGGGAAAACATTCAGTACTTC	TRBJ2-4	-	-	TRBV6-2/TRBV6-3
CSARGVPGHINEQFF	TGCAGTGCTAGAGGGGTACCGGGACACATCAATGAGCAGTTCTTC	TRBJ2-1	-	many	TRBV20-1
CASSQGSGVYGYTF	TGCGCCAGCAGCCAAGGATCAGGTGTCTATGGCTACACCTTC	TRBJ1-2	-	-	TRBV4-1
CASSPRWSLAYNEQFF	TGCGCCAGCAGCCCACGGTGGTCCCTCGCCTACAATGAGCAGTTCTTC	TRBJ2-1	-	few	TRBV5-1
CASSPVGGQNQPQHF	TGTGCCAGCAGCCCCGTTGGGGGACAGAATCAGCCCCAGCATTTT	TRBJ1-5	TRBD1	-	TRBV7-2
CSVEGRREGPYNEQFF	TGCAGCGTTGAAGGTCGGCGGGAGGGCCCCTACAATGAGCAGTTCTTC	TRBJ2-1	TRBD2	few	TRBV29-1
CASRNTGYSNQPQHF	TGTGCCAGCAGGAACACAGGATATAGCAATCAGCCCCAGCATTTT	TRBJ1-5	-	-	TRBV12-3/TRBV12-4
CASSRQGTLYEQYF	TGTGCCAGCAGTCGCCAAGGGACCCTATACGAGCAGTACTTC	TRBJ2-7	-	-	TRBV28
CASSQGTPPTDTQYF	TGTGCCAGCTCACAGGGGACTCCCCCCACAGATACGCAGTATTTT	TRBJ2-3	-	-	TRBV18
CASSPGQVHGEQYF	TGTGCCAGCAGCCCTGGACAGGTACACGGGGAGCAGTACTTC	TRBJ2-7	TRBD1	many	TRBV7-2